This record concerns one TCR beta chain sequence. Its antigen is still unknown. Trimming removed 5 bases at V and 6 bases at J, with 19 bases between. The CDR3 is 15 residues long. The germline V gene encodes CDR1 SNHLY and CDR2 FYNNEI. The sample comes from a study of vaccination and CD4 T cells after COVID-19. Treatment defined: roughly 10-day PBMC culture with coronavirus spike peptide pools or control peptides (ViraFEST assay). Researchers used the Oncomine TCR Beta short-read assay to sequence DNA from cultured CD4+ T cells. MiXCR was run by TCRdb on the PCR reads, yielding one entry per CDR3 protein. The table lists 3,500 to 5,000 distinct CDR3 sequences, 71% of them singletons, with roughly a third in the top ten.

The TCR originated in a human donor who had recovered from COVID-19. The source material was CD4+ T cells from blood, cultured in vitro. The chain combines TRBV2 with TRBJ1-1; D not certain. The CDR3 DNA is TGTGCCAGCAGTCAAGACCGAACAGCCGCTTCTGAAGCTTTCTTT. It yields the protein CASSQDRTAASEAFF.